This T cell receptor beta chain derives from a study of human T cells and chemical hapten exposure. Study background: An approximately 2 cm by approximately 2 cm inner upper arm patch received 2% DPC for sensitization. Study findings and constraints: Alopecia affected the donors, so their immune response may differ from healthy people's.

The ends were cut back, 1 base at V and 7 bases at J, with 16 bases in the middle. CDR1 SGHTA and CDR2 FQGNSA come from the germline V gene. CDR3 length: 15 residues. Sample time point: patch test 1, 2 weeks after DPC sensitization. Indicated treatment: therapeutic diphenylcyclopropenone sensitization with weekly scalp DPC. A few counts support this clonotype. The antigen remains unidentified. TCRdb processed the RACE reads anew with MiXCR; each CDR3 protein has one entry. The data hold under 200,000 distinct CDR3 sequences, with about 14% observed a single time. The rearrangement joins TRBV7-2 to TRBJ1-1, with D maybe TRBD1 (5 bases). The TCR originated in a young woman with alopecia areata. Some clones in this sample may be carry-over from other donors' samples. Sample: whole blood, taken in connection with sensitization to the hapten diphenylcyclopropenone (DPC). The CDR3 DNA is TGTGCCAGCAGCTTAGTAATAGGGGATTCGGGTGAAGCTTTCTTT. This gives the protein CASSLVIGDSGEAFF.